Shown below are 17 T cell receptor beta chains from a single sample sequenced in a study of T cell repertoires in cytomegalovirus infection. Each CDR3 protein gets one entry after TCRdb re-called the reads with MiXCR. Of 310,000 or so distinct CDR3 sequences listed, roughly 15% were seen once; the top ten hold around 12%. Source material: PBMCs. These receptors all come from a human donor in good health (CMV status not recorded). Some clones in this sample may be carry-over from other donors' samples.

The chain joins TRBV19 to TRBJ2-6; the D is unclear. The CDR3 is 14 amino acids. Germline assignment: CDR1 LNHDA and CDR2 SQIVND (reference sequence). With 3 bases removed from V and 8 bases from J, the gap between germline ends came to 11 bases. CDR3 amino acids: CASSISPKTNVLTF. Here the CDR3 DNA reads TGTGCCAGTAGTATCAGCCCCAAGACCAACGTCCTGACTTTC.

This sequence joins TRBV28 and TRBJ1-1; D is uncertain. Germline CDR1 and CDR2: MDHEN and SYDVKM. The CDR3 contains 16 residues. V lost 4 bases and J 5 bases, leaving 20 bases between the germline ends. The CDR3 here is CASSYASARAGTEAFF. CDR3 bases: TGTGCCAGCAGTTATGCGTCCGCGAGGGCTGGGACTGAAGCTTTCTTT.

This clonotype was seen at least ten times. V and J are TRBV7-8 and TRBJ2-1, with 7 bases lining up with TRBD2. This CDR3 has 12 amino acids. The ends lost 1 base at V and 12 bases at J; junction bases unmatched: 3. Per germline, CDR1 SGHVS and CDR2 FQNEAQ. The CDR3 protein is CASSLVPGGQFF. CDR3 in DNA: TGTGCCAGCAGCTTAGTTCCGGGGGGGCAGTTCTTC.

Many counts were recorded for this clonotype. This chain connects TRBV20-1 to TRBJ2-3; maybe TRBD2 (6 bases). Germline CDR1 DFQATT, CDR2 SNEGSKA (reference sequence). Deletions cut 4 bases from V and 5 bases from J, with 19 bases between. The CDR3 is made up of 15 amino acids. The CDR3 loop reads CSAKVLAGNRDTQYF. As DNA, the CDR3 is TGCAGTGCTAAGGTACTAGCCGGGAATAGAGATACGCAGTATTTT.

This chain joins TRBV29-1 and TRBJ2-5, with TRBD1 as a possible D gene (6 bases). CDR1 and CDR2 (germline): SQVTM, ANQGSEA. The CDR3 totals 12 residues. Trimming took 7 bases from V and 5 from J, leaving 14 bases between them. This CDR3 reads CSAQGPVETQYF. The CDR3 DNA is TGCAGCGCACAGGGACCGGTGGAGACCCAGTACTTC. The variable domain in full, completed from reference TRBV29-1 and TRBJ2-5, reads SAVISQKPSRDICQRGTSLTIQCQVDSQVTMMFWYRQQPGQSLTLIATANQGSEATYESGFVIDKFPISRPNLTFSTLTVSNMSPEDSSIYLCSAQGPVETQYFGPGTRLLVL.

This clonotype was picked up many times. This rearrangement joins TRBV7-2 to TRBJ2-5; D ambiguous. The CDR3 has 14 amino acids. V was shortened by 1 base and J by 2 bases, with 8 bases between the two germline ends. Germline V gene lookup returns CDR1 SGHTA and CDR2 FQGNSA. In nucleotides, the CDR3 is TGTGCCAGCAGCTTAGGGACGAGACAAGAGACCCAGTACTTC. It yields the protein CASSLGTRQETQYF.

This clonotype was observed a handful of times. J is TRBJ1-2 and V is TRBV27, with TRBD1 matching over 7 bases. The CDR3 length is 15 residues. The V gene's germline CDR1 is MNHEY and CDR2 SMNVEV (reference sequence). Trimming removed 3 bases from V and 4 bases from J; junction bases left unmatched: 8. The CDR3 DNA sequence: TGTGCCAGCAGTTTCTATGGGACAGATCTCTATGGCTACACCTTC. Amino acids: CASSFYGTDLYGYTF.

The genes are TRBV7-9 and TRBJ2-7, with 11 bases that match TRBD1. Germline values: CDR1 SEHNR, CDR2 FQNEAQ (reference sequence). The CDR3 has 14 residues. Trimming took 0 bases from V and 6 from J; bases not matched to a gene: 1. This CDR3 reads CASSLAGTGGEQYF. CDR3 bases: TGTGCCAGCAGCTTAGCGGGGACAGGGGGCGAGCAGTACTTC.

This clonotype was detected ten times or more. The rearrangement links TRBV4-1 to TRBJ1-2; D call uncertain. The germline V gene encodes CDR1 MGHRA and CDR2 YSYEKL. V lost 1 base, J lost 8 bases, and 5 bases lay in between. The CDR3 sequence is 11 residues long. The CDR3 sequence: CASSQGRGYTF. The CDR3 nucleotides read TGCGCCAGCAGCCAAGGACGGGGCTACACCTTC.

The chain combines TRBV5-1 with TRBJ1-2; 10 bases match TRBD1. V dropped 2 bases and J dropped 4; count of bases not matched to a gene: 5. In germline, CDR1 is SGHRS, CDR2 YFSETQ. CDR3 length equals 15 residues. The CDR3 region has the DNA TGCGCCAGCAGCTTCGGGACAGGGGACGCCTATGGCTACACCTTC. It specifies CASSFGTGDAYGYTF.

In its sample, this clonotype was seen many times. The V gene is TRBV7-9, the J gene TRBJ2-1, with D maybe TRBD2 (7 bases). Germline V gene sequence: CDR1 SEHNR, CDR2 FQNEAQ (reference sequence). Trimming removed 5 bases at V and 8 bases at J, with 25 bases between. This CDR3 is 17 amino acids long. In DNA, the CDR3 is TGTGCCAGCAGCCCCCCGCGGGGGCGATCCATAAATGATGAGCAGTTCTTC. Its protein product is CASSPPRGRSINDEQFF.

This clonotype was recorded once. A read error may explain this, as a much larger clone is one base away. Here the CDR3 reads CASGGGTGNSPLHF. The CDR3 bases are TGTGCCAGCGGGGGCGGGACAGGGAACTCACCCCTCCACTTT. The rearrangement joins TRBV27 to TRBJ1-6; 9 bases map to TRBD1. The V and J ends lost 8 bases and 10 bases, in that order; junction bases with no gene match: 9. The CDR3 spans 14 residues. CDR1 is MNHEY and CDR2 is SMNVEV in the germline V gene (reference sequence).

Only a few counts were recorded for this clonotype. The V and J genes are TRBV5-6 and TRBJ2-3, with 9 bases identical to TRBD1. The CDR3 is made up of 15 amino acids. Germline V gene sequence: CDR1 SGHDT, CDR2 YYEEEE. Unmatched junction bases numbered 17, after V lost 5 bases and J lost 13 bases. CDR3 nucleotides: TGTGCCAGCAGTGACGGGGGGACAGGGAGCCCACTGGAGTATTTT. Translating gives CASSDGGTGSPLEYF. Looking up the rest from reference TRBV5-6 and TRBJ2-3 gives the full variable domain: DAGVTQSPTHLIKTRGQQVTLRCSPKSGHDTVSWYQQALGQGPQFIFQYYEEEERQRGNFPDRFSGHQFPNYSSELNVNALLLGDSALYLCASSDGGTGSPLEYFGPGTRLTVL.

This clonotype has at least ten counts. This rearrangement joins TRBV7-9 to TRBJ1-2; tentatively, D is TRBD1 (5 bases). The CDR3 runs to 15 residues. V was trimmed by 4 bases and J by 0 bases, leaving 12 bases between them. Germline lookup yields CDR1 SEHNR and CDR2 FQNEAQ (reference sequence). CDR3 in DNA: TGTGCCAGCAGCTCTAGCGGGGGAGCTAACTATGGCTACACCTTC. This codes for CASSSSGGANYGYTF. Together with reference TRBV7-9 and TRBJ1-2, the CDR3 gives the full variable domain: DTGVSQNPRHKITKRGQNVTFRCDPISEHNRLYWYRQTLGQGPEFLTYFQNEAQLEKSRLLSDRFSAERPKGSFSTLEIQRTEQGDSAMYLCASSSSGGANYGYTFGSGTRLTVV.

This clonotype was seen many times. This chain's CDR3 is CASSRLGANYGYTF. The CDR3 coding sequence is TGTGCCAGCAGCCGCCTCGGGGCGAACTATGGCTACACCTTC. V and J are TRBV7-2 and TRBJ1-2; weak D call: TRBD1 (5 bases). The germline V and J ends were trimmed by 5 bases and 2 bases, with 12 bases remaining between them. This CDR3 has 14 amino acids. Germline V gene sequence: CDR1 SGHTA, CDR2 FQGNSA.

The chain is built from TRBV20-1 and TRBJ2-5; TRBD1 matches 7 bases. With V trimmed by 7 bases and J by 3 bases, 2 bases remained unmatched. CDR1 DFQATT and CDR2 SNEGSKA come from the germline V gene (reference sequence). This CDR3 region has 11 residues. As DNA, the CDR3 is TGCAGTGGGGACAGCGAAGAGACCCAGTACTTC. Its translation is CSGDSEETQYF.

CDR3 loop: CASSRPYSNQPQHF. The CDR3 DNA reads as TGTGCCAGCAGCAGGCCGTATAGCAATCAGCCCCAGCATTTT. This sequence joins TRBV28 and TRBJ1-5; no clear D. This CDR3 comprises 14 residues. CDR1 is MDHEN, CDR2 SYDVKM, per germline. V shed 6 bases and J shed 0 bases, with 9 bases lying between them.